This T cell receptor (beta chain) emerged from a study of blood T cells in healthy people across ages. Overall study findings and caveats: Underestimates were what the diversity estimates from one million T cells were considered to be.

Per-sample yields of isolated PBMCs were at least 6.5 million. Sample-barcoded 5' priming and a J-beta primer mix drove a second PCR of roughly 6 to 12 cycles. TCRdb re-analysed the 5' RACE reads in MiXCR, keeping a single row per CDR3 protein. The sample has roughly 2 million distinct CDR3 sequences; about 50% are singletons. The table lists this clonotype with a few counts. Its antigen is unidentified. With 3 bases removed from V and 1 base from J, the gap between germline ends came to 13 bases. Germline V gene sequence: CDR1 MDHEN, CDR2 SYDVKM. This CDR3 spans 15 amino acids. The rearrangement links TRBV28 to TRBJ2-7; D not certain. The clonotype originates from a woman between 35 and 50 years old in good health. The sample consisted of blood. The CDR3 nucleotides read TGTGCCAGCAGTTTCCTGGTCACCGCGTCCTACGAGCAGTACTTC. As protein: CASSFLVTASYEQYF.